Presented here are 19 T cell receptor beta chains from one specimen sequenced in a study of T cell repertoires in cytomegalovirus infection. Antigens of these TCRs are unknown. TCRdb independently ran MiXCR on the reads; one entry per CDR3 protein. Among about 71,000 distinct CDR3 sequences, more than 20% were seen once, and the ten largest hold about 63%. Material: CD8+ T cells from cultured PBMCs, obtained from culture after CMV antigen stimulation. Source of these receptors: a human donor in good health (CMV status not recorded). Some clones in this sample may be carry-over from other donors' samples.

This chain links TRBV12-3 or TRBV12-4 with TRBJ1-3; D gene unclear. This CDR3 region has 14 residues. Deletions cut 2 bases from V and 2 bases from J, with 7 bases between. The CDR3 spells CASSLRATGNTIYF. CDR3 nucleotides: TGTGCCAGCAGTTTAAGGGCTACTGGAAACACCATATATTTT.

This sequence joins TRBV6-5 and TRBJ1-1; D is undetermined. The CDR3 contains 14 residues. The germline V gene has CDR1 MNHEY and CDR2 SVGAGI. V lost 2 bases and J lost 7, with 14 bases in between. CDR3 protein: CASSYRHPNGEAFF. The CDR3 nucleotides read TGTGCCAGCAGTTACCGGCACCCCAACGGTGAAGCTTTCTTT.

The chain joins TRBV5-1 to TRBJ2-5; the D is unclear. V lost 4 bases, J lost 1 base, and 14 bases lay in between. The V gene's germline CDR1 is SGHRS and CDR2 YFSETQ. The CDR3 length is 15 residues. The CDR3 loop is CASSATTDFQETQYF. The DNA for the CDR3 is TGCGCCAGCAGCGCTACAACAGACTTCCAAGAGACCCAGTACTTC.

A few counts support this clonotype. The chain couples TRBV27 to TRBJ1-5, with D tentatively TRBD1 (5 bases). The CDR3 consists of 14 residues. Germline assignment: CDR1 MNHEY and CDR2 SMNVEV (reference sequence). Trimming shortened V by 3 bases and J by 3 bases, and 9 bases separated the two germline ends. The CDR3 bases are TGTGCCAGCAGTTTCCAGGGTCCCAATCAGCCCCAGCATTTT. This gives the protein CASSFQGPNQPQHF.

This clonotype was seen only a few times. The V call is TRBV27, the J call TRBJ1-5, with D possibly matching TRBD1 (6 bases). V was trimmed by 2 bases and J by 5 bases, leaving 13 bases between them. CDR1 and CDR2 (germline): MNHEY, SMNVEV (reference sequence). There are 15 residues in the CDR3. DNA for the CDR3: TGTGCCAGCAGTTTACGCGCAGGGGCAGATCAGCCCCAGCATTTT. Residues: CASSLRAGADQPQHF.

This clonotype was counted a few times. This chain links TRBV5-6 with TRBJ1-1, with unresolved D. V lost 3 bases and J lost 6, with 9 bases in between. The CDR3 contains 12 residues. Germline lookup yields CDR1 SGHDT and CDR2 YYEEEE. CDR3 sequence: CASSSDGPEAFF. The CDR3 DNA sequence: TGTGCCAGCAGCTCCGACGGTCCTGAAGCTTTCTTT.

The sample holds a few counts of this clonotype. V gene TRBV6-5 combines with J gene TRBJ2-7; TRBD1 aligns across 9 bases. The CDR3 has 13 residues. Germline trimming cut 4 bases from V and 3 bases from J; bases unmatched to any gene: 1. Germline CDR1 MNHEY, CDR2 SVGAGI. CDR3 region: CASSWGQGYEQYF. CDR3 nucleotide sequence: TGTGCCAGCAGTTGGGGACAGGGCTACGAGCAGTACTTC.

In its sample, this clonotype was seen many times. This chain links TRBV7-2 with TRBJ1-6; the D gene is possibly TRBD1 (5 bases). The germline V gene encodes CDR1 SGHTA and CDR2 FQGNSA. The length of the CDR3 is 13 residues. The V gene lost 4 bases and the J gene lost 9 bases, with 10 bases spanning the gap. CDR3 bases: TGTGCCAGCAGCTCCCGGACAACTTCACCCCTCCACTTT. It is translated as CASSSRTTSPLHF.

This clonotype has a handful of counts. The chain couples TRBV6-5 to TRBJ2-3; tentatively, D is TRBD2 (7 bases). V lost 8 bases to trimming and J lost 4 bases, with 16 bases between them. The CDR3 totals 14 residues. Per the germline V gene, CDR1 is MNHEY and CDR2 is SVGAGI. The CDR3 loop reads CASSTGGPPDTQYF. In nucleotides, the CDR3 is TGTGCCAGCTCGACGGGGGGCCCCCCAGATACGCAGTATTTT.

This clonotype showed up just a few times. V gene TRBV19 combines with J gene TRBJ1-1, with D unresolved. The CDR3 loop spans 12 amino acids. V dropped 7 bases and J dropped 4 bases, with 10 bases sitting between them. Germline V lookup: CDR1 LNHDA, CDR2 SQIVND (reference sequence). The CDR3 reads CASMNLGTEAFF. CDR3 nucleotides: TGTGCCAGTATGAACTTGGGCACTGAAGCTTTCTTT.

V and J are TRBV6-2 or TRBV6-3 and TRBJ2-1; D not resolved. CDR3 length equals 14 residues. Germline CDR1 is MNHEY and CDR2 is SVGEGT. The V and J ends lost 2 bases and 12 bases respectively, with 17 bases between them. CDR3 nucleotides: TGTGCCAGCAGTTACATTATGAAGGTTGAGATGCAGTTCTTC. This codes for CASSYIMKVEMQFF.

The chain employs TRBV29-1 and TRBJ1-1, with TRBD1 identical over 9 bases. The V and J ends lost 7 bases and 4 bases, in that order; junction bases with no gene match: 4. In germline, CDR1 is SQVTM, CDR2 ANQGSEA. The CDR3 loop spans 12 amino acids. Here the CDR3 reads CSAGQGGTEAFF. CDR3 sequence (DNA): TGCAGCGCGGGACAGGGTGGCACTGAAGCTTTCTTT.

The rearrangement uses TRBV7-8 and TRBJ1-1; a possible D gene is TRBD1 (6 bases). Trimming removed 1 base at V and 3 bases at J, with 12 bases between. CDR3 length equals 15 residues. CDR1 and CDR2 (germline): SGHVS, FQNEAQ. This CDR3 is CASSLVGGRDTEAFF. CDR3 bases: TGTGCCAGCAGCTTAGTGGGGGGCCGGGACACTGAAGCTTTCTTT. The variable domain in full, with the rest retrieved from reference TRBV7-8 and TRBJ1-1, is GAGVSQSPRYKVAKRGQDVALRCDPISGHVSLFWYQQALGQGPEFLTYFQNEAQLDKSGLPSDRFFAERPEGSVSTLKIQRTQQEDSAVYLCASSLVGGRDTEAFFGQGTRLTVV.

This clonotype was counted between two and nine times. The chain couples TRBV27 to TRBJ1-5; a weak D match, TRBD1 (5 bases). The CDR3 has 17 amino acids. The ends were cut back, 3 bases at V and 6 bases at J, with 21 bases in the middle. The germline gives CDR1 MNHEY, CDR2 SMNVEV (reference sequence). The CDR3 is CASSFFGVTQGSQPQHF. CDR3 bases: TGTGCCAGCAGTTTTTTCGGGGTGACGCAGGGTAGTCAGCCCCAGCATTTT.

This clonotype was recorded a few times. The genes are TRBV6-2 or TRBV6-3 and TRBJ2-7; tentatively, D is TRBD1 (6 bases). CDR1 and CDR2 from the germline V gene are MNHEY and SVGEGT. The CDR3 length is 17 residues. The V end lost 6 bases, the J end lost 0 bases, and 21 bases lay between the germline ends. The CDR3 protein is CASRSLSNRENSYEQYF. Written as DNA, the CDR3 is TGTGCCAGCAGGTCGCTATCCAACAGGGAGAACTCCTACGAGCAGTACTTC.

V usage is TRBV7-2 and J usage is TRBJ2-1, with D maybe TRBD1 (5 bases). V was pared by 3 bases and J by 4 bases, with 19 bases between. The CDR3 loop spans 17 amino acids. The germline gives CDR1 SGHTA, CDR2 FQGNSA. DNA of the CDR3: TGTGCCAGCAGCTTCTTAACAGGATTAGGGGCATACAATGAGCAGTTCTTC. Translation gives CASSFLTGLGAYNEQFF.

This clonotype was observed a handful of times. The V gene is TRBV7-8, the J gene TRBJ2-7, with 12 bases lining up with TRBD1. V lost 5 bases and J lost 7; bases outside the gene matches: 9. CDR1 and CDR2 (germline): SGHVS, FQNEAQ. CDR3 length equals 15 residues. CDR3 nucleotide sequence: TGTGCCAGCAGCCCCCGGGACAGGGGGCAGTGGGAGCAGTACTTC. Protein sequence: CASSPRDRGQWEQYF. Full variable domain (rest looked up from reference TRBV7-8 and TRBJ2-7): GAGVSQSPRYKVAKRGQDVALRCDPISGHVSLFWYQQALGQGPEFLTYFQNEAQLDKSGLPSDRFFAERPEGSVSTLKIQRTQQEDSAVYLCASSPRDRGQWEQYFGPGTRLTVT.

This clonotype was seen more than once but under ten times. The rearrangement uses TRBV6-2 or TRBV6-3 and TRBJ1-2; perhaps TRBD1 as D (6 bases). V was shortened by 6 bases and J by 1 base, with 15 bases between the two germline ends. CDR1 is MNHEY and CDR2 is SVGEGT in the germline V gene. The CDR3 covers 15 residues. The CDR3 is CASRHQTGVNYGYTF. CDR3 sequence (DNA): TGTGCCAGCAGACATCAGACAGGAGTTAACTATGGCTACACCTTC.

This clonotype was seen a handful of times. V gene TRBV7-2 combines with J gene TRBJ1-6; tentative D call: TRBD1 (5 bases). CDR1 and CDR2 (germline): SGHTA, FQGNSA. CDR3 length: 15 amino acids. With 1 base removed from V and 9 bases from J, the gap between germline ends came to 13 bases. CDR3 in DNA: TGTGCCAGCAGCTTAGGTTCAGGGTTTCTTTCACCCCTCCACTTT. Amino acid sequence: CASSLGSGFLSPLHF. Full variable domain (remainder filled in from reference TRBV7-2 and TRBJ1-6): GAGVSQSPSNKVTEKGKDVELRCDPISGHTALYWYRQSLGQGLEFLIYFQGNSAPDKSGLPSDRFSAERTGGSVSTLTIQRTQQEDSAVYLCASSLGSGFLSPLHFGNGTRLTVT.